This note documents a single T cell receptor (beta chain) sequence. The data are from a study of T cell responses to AZD1222 COVID-19 vaccine. Study as a whole: Investigators merged groups given second doses at roughly 4 or roughly 12 weeks.

Sequencing was performed with immunoSEQ multiplex PCR; in TCRdb, only in-frame clones are kept and a portion is missing. The table has 100,000 or so clones, more than 75% seen once; the top ten hold 2.5% to 3%. The TCR sequence derives from an adult in good health. Material: peripheral blood, obtained on day 0 of AZD1222 vaccination.

CDR3 in amino acids: CASSPGTTSSGQYF. The CDR3 DNA sequence: TGTGCCAGCAGTCCCGGGACTACATCCTCGGGGCAGTACTTC. This rearrangement joins TRBV28 to TRBJ2-7; 7 bases are a match to TRBD2. The length of the CDR3 is 14 residues. The J segment lost 9 bases and the V segment lost 5 bases, leaving 13 bases of the junction unmatched. Germline V CDR1 and CDR2: MDHEN, SYDVKM.